The entry below gives a single T cell receptor (beta chain) sequence along with its context. Trimming took off 4 bases at V and 0 bases at J, with 16 bases between the two ends. Looked up from germline, CDR1 is KGHSH and CDR2 is LQKENI. CDR3 length: 17 residues. This record belongs to a study of blood T cell repertoires in COVID-19. Study-level information: Some COVID-19 samples were acute and others convalescent; all came from the United States, Italy and Spain. Sources were T cells, B-cell-depleted T cells, or PBMCs; the material itself was cDNA or gDNA.

A Seattle source enrolled patients during active infection and followed them longitudinally. In the authors' workflow: Cell counts per sample came from amplifying reference gene primers. The method was immunoSEQ multiplex PCR; TCRdb's version includes in-frame clones alone and lacks a portion of them. V and J calls and clone size are those listed in that table; D and trimming were worked out from the DNA. Of about 310,000 clones in the sample, almost 90% were seen once. The material sequenced was peripheral blood. This sequence joins TRBV18 and TRBJ1-5; a possible D gene is TRBD1 (6 bases). The receptor comes from a middle-aged woman with COVID-19, enrolled during active disease. DNA for the CDR3: TGTGCCAGCTCACTGAACATACAGGGAGATAGCAATCAGCCCCAGCATTTT. This encodes CASSLNIQGDSNQPQHF. The full variable domain, its missing parts supplied by reference TRBV18 and TRBJ1-5, is NAGVMQNPRHLVRRRGQEARLRCSPMKGHSHVYWYRQLPEEGLKFMVYLQKENIIDESGMPKERFSAEFPKEGPSILRIQQVVRGDSAAYFCASSLNIQGDSNQPQHFGDGTRLSIL.